This T cell receptor (beta chain) was sequenced for a study of T-cell memory formation after mild COVID-19. About the study: Clusters were largely donor specific.

A single record per CDR3 protein comes from TCRdb applying MiXCR to the 5' RACE reads. The sample records roughly 510,000 distinct CDR3 sequences, approximately 15% being singletons. The CDR3 is 15 residues long. Germline loops: CDR1 SGHKS, CDR2 YYEKEE (reference sequence). The V segment lost 0 bases and the J segment 4 bases; nucleotides outside the gene matches: 6. About this clonotype itself: Its antigen is unknown.

Study-wide results and caveats: Day 15 to 85 contracting clones showed balanced CD4/CD8; day 15 to 37 expanders favored CD4+. Second-wave clones that peaked on day 37 lacked confirmed SARS-CoV-2 specificity.

The sequenced sample was PBMCs or a T cell subset sorted from them (not recorded which). The clonotype comes from an adult woman who had mild COVID-19 (a few samples of this study predate the infection). Cell type and time point are not known. The chain recombines TRBV5-5 with TRBJ1-1, with 7 nucleotides matching TRBD1. CDR3: CASSLVSGGVTEAFF. DNA of the CDR3: TGTGCCAGCAGCTTGGTTTCAGGGGGTGTCACTGAAGCTTTCTTT.